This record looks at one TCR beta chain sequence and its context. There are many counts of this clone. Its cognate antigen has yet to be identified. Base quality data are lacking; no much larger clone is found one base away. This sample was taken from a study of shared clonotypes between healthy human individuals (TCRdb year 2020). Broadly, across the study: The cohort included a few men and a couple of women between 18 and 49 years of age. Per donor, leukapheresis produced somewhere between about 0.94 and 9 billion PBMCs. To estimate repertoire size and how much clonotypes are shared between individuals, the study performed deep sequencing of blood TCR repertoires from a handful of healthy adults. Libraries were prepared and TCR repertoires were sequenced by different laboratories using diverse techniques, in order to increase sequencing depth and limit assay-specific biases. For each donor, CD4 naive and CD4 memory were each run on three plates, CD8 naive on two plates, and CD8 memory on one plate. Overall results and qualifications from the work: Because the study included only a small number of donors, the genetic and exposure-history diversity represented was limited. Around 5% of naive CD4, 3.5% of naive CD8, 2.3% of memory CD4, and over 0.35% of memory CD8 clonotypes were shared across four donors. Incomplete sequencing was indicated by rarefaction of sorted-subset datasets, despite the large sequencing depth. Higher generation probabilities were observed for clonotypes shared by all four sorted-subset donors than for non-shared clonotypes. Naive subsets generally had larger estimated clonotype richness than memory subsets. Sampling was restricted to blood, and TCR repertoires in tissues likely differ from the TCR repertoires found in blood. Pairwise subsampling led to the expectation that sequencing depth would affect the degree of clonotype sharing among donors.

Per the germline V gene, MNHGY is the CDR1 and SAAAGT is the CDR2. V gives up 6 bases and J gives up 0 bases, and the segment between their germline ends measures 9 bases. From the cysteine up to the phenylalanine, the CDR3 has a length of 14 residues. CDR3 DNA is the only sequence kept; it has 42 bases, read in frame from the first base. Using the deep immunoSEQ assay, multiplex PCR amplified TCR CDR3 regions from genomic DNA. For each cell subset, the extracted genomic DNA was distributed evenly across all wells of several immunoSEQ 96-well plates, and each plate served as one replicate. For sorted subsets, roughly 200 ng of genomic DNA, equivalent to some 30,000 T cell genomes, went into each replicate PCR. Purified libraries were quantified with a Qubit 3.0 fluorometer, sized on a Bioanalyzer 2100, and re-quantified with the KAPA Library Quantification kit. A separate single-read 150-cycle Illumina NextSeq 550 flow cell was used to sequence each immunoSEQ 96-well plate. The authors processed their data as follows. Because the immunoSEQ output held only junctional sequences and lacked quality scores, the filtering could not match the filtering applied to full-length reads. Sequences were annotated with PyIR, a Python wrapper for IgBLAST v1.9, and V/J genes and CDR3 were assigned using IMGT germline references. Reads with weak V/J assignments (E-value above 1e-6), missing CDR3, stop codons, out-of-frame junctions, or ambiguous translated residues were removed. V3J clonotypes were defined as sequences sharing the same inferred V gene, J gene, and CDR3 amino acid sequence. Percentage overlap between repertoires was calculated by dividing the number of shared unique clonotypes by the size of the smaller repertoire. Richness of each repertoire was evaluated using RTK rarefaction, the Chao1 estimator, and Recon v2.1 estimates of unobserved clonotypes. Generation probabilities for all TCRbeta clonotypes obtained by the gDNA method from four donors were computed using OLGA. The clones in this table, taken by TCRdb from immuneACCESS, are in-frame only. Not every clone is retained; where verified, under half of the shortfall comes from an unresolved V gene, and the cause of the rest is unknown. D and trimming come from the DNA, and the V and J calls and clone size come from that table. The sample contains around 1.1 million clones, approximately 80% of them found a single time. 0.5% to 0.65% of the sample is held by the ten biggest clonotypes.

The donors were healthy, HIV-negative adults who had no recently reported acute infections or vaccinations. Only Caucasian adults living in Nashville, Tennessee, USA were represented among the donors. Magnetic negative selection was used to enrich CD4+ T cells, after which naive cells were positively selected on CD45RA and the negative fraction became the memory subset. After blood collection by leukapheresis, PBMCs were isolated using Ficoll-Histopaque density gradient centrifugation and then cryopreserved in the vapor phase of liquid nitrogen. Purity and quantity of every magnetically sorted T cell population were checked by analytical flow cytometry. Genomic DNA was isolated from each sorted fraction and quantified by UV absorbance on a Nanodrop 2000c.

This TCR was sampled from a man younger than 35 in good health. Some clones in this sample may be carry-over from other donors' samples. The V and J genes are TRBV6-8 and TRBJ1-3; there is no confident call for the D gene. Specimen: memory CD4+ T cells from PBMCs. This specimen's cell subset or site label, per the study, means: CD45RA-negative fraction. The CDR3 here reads CASSRTASGNTIYF. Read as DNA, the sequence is TGTGCCAGCAGCCGGACGGCCTCTGGAAACACCATATATTTT.